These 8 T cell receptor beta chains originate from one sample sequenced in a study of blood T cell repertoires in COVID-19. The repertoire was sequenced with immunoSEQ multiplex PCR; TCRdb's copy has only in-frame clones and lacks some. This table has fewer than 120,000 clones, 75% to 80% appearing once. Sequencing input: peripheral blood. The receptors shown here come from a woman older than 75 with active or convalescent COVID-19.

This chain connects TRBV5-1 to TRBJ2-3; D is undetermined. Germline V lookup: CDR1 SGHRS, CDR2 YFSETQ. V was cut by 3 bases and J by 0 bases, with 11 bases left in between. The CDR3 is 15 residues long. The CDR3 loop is CASSSGRPSTDTQYF. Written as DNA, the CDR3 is TGCGCCAGCAGCTCCGGCAGGCCTAGCACAGATACGCAGTATTTT.

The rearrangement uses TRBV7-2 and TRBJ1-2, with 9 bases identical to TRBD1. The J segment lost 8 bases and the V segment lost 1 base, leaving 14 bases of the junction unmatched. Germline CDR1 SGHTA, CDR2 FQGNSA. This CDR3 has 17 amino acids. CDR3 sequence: CASSLEGFGTGFGGYTF. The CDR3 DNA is TGTGCCAGCAGCTTAGAGGGTTTCGGGACAGGGTTTGGGGGCTACACCTTC.

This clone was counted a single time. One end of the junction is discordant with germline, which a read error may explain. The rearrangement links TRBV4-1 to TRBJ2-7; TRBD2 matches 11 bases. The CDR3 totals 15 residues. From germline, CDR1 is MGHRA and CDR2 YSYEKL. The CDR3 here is CASSQLAGGSFEQYF. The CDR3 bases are TGCGCCAGCAGCCAACTAGCGGGAGGCTCCTTCGAGCAGTACTTC.

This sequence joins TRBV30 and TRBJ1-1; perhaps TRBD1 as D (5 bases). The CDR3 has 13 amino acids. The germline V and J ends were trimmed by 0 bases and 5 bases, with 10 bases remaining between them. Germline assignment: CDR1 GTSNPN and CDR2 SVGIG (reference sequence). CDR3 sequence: CAWSVRGGTEAFF. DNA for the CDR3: TGTGCCTGGAGTGTACGGGGGGGGACTGAAGCTTTCTTT.

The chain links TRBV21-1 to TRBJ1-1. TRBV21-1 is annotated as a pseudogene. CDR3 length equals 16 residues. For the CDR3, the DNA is TGTGCCAGCAGCAAGTTAGGGGGGGTTGATGGCACTGAAGCTTTCTTT. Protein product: CASSKLGGVDGTEAFF.

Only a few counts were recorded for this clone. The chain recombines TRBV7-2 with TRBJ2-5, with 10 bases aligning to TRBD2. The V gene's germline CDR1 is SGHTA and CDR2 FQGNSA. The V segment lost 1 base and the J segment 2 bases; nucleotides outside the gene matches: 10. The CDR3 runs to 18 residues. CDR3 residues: CASSLELAGPGVQETQYF. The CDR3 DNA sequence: TGTGCCAGCAGCTTAGAACTAGCGGGACCCGGGGTACAAGAGACCCAGTACTTC.

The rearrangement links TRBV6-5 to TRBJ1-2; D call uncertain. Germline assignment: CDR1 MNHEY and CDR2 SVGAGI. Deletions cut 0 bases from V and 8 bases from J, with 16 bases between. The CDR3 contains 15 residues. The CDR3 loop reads CASSYSELTSSGYTF. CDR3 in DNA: TGTGCCAGCAGTTACTCGGAGCTAACGTCTAGCGGCTACACCTTC.

The CDR3: CAWSPEWSGTEAFF. CDR3 bases: TGTGCCTGGAGTCCGGAGTGGAGCGGCACTGAAGCTTTCTTT. The J gene is TRBJ1-1, the V gene TRBV30; D gene uncertain. The CDR3 sequence is 14 residues long. Germline-derived CDR1 and CDR2 are GTSNPN and SVGIG (reference sequence). The germline V and J ends were trimmed by 2 bases and 4 bases, with 14 bases remaining between them.